The 11 T cell receptor beta chains below come from one sample, sequenced in a study of T-cell memory formation after mild COVID-19. TCRdb re-called the 5' RACE reads through MiXCR, storing one row per CDR3 protein. The profile shows tens of thousands of distinct CDR3 sequences, less than 7.5% of them singletons. The specimen was PBMCs or a T cell subset sorted from them (not recorded which). The receptors derive from a man younger than 35 who had mild COVID-19 (a few samples of this study predate the infection). Cell type and time point are not known.

By share, this clonotype ranks as medium-sized. The V call is TRBV20-1, the J call TRBJ1-6, with D unclear. The CDR3 is 14 amino acids. Germline V CDR1 and CDR2: DFQATT, SNEGSKA (reference sequence). Trimming cost V 0 bases and J 10 bases, with 13 bases left between them. The CDR3 DNA is TGCAGTGCTAGAGATGGCAGGACGTTCTCACCCCTCCACTTT. This translates into CSARDGRTFSPLHF.

The chain combines TRBV10-2 with TRBJ2-7; 8 positions agree with TRBD1. Looked up from germline, CDR1 is WSHSY and CDR2 is SAAADI. The ends lost 8 bases at V and 2 bases at J; junction bases unmatched: 5. The CDR3 sequence is 13 residues long. The DNA of the CDR3 is TGCGCCAGCCGATGGGACAGGACCTACGAGCAGTACGTC. Translating it yields CASRWDRTYEQYV.

The chain's CDR3 is CASTGTGRNEQFF. In nucleotides, the CDR3 is TGTGCCAGCACAGGGACAGGGCGCAATGAGCAGTTCTTC. V gene TRBV7-9 combines with J gene TRBJ2-1; 9 bases map to TRBD1. This CDR3 comprises 13 residues. The germline V gene has CDR1 SEHNR and CDR2 FQNEAQ (reference sequence). V lost 7 bases and J lost 6; bases outside the gene matches: 4.

This clonotype was seen a handful of times. The chain recombines TRBV5-1 with TRBJ2-1, with 8 positions matching TRBD1. The ends lost 1 base at V and 5 bases at J; junction bases unmatched: 2. The CDR3 is made up of 14 amino acids. From germline, CDR1 is SGHRS and CDR2 YFSETQ. The CDR3 coding sequence is TGCGCCAGCAGCTTGATGACAGGGGACAATGAGCAGTTCTTC. Translating it yields CASSLMTGDNEQFF. The full variable domain, in which reference TRBV5-1 and TRBJ2-1 provide the parts outside the CDR3, is KAGVTQTPRYLIKTRGQQVTLSCSPISGHRSVSWYQQTPGQGLQFLFEYFSETQRNKGNFPGRFSGRQFSNSRSEMNVSTLELGDSALYLCASSLMTGDNEQFFGPGTRLTVL.

The chain joins TRBV20-1 to TRBJ1-5; D possibly corresponds to TRBD1 (5 bases). Trimming pared 3 bases from V and 3 bases from J, leaving 12 bases between. The CDR3 extends over 14 amino acids. The germline V gene encodes CDR1 DFQATT and CDR2 SNEGSKA (reference sequence). The CDR3 reads CSAREGHVNQPQHF. CDR3 nucleotides: TGCAGTGCTAGGGAGGGGCACGTCAATCAGCCCCAGCATTTT.

This clonotype came up a few times. This rearrangement joins TRBV12-3 or TRBV12-4 to TRBJ2-5, with TRBD2 matching 8 bases. CDR3 length: 13 amino acids. Trimming at V came to 5 bases and at J to 5 bases, leaving 4 bases not matched to a gene. The CDR3 nucleotides read TGTGCCAGCAGTGATAGCGGGGCGGAGACCCAGTACTTC. It encodes CASSDSGAETQYF.

Judged by abundance, this clonotype is medium-sized. The chain employs TRBV11-2 and TRBJ2-4; 11 bases are shared with TRBD2. Germline V CDR1 and CDR2: SGHAT, FQNNGV. The CDR3 is made up of 15 amino acids. The J segment lost 9 bases and the V segment lost 5 bases, leaving 9 bases of the junction unmatched. CDR3 sequence reads: CASSENSGGVGIQYF. In DNA form, the CDR3 reads TGTGCCAGCAGCGAAAATAGCGGGGGGGTCGGCATTCAGTACTTC.

The chain employs TRBV7-9 and TRBJ2-7; unclear D gene. Judging by the DNA end, TRBJ1-2 fits better; the J call may be wrong. In germline, CDR1 is SEHNR, CDR2 FQNEAQ (reference sequence). The CDR3 runs to 18 residues. The DNA of the CDR3 is TGTGCCAGCAGCCCATCGGGCTTTAAACACAGAGCTAACTATGGCTACACCTTC. The encoded protein is CASSPSGFKHRANYGYTF.

The CDR3 protein is CASSPQAGGPYTQYF. DNA for the CDR3: TGTGCCAGCAGCCCCCAAGCGGGGGGGCCTTATACGCAGTATTTT. The chain joins TRBV6-2 or TRBV6-3 to TRBJ2-3, with 10 bases matching TRBD2. V gave up 6 bases and J gave up 7 bases; unmatched junction bases: 10. The germline V gene encodes CDR1 MNHEY and CDR2 SVGEGT. This CDR3 has 15 residues.

This clonotype has a handful of counts. The rearrangement joins TRBV6-5 to TRBJ2-7; the D gene is possibly TRBD2 (5 bases). Germline V gene sequence: CDR1 MNHEY, CDR2 SVGAGI. This CDR3 comprises 14 residues. V lost 5 bases and J 2 bases, leaving 13 bases between the germline ends. This chain's CDR3 is CASSKSGIAYEQYV. In nucleotides, the CDR3 is TGTGCCAGCAGTAAATCCGGGATCGCCTACGAGCAGTACGTC.

This clonotype was picked up many times. The chain joins TRBV7-2 to TRBJ1-5, with D unclear. Trimming cost V 1 base and J 3 bases, with 4 bases left between them. Germline CDR1 is SGHTA and CDR2 is FQGNSA. This CDR3 is 13 amino acids long. Here the CDR3 reads CASSLGFNQPQHF. Here the CDR3 DNA reads TGTGCCAGCAGCTTAGGGTTCAATCAGCCCCAGCATTTT.